This T cell receptor beta chain emerged from a study of blood T cell repertoires in COVID-19. Overall study: Acute and convalescent COVID-19 samples came from the United States, Italy and Spain.

CDR3 length equals 16 residues. Germline V gives CDR1 SGDLS, CDR2 YYNGEE. J was trimmed by 9 bases and V by 3 bases; bases with no gene match: 9. In the original analysis: It was from reference gene primer amplification that nucleated cell counts were estimated. The assay was immunoSEQ multiplex PCR, and TCRdb's table has in-frame clones only and misses some. That table is the source of V, J and clone size, and D and trimming were worked out from the DNA. The sample lists approximately 200,000 clones, approximately 90% occurring once. The V gene is TRBV9, the J gene TRBJ1-6, with TRBD1 identical over 10 bases. The source is a man under 40 with COVID-19, enrolled during active disease. The source material was peripheral blood. In nucleotides, the CDR3 is TGTGCCAGCAGCGCTGGGGGGACAGGGGTAGCTTCACCCCTCCACTTT. It translates to CASSAGGTGVASPLHF.